This T cell receptor (beta chain) was recorded in a study of cytotoxic CD8 clonotypes in ibrutinib-treated CLL. Only in-frame clones appear in the TCRdb table, and some are missing; sequencing was by immunoSEQ multiplex PCR. The repertoire holds some 200,000 clones, with 60% to 80% as singletons. The V gene lost 1 base and the J gene lost 1 base, with 10 bases spanning the gap. Germline CDR1 LNHNV, CDR2 YYDKDF (reference sequence). CDR3 size: 15 residues. The receptor was derived from a human donor with chronic lymphocytic leukemia. This chain links TRBV15 with TRBJ1-1; D remains ambiguous. This specimen consisted of PBMCs, obtained after 12 months of ibrutinib treatment. CDR3 sequence (DNA): TGTGCCACCAGCAGAGGATCGGGCGGGAACACTGAAGCTTTCTTT. This gives the protein CATSRGSGGNTEAFF.